What follows describes a single T cell receptor beta chain. Germline CDR1 SGHRS, CDR2 YFSETQ. V lost 4 bases to trimming and J lost 5 bases; unmatched junction nucleotides: 7. The CDR3 sequence is 15 residues long. This sample is drawn from a study of cytomegalovirus exposure and HLA in healthy donors. The repertoire was sequenced with immunoSEQ multiplex PCR; TCRdb's copy has only in-frame clones and lacks some. The data show 150,000 to 200,000 clones, with 85% seen just once and roughly 15% held by the top ten. The V and J genes are TRBV5-1 and TRBJ2-5, with 11 bases matching TRBD1. Sequencing was performed on PBMCs. This receptor was identified in a man aged 18 to 35 in good health and CMV-seropositive. CDR3 sequence: CASSTQGQGEETQYF. The CDR3 coding sequence is TGCGCCAGCAGCACCCAGGGACAGGGGGAGGAGACCCAGTACTTC.